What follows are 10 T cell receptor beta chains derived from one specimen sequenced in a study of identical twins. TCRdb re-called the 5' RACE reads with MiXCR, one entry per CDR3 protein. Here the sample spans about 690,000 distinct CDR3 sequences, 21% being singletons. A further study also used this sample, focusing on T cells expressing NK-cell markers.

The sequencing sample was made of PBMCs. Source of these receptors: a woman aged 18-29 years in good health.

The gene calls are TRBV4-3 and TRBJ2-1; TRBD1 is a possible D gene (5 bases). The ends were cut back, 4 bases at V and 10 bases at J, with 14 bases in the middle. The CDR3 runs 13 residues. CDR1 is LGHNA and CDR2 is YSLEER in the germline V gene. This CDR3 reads CASSPLGLREQFF. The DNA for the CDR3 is TGCGCCAGCAGCCCTTTGGGGCTCCGGGAGCAGTTCTTC.

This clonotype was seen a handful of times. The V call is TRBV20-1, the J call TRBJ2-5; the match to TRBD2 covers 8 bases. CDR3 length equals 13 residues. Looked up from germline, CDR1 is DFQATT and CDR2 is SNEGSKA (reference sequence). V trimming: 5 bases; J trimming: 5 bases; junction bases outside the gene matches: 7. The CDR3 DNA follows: TGCAGTGCTTCACAGCGGGGGCGGGAGACCCAGTACTTC. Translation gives CSASQRGRETQYF.

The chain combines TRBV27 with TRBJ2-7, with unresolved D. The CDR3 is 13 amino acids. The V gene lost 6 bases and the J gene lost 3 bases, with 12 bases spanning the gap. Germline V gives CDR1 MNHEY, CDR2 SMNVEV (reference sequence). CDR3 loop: CASRRLVNYEQYF. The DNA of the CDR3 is TGTGCCAGCAGGAGACTCGTGAACTACGAGCAGTACTTC.

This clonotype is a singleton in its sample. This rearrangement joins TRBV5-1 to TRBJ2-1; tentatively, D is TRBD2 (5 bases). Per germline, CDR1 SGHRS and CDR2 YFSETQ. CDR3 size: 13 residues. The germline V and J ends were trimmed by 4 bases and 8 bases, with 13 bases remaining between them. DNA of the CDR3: TGCGCCAGCAGCCCCCCTAGCAACGATGAGCAGTTCTTC. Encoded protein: CASSPPSNDEQFF.

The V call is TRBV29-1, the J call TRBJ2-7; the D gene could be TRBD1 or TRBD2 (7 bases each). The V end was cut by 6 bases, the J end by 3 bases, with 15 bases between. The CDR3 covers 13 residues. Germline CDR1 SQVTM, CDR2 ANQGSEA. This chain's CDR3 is CSVQSRGGYEQYF. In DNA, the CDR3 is TGCAGCGTCCAATCCAGGGGGGGCTACGAGCAGTACTTC.

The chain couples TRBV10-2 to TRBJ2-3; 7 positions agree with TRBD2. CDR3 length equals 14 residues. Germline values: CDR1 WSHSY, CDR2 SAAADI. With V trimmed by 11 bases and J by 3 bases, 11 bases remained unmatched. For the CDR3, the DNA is TGCGCCGTCCTAGCGGTAGGAAAAACAGATACGCAGTATTTT. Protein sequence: CAVLAVGKTDTQYF.

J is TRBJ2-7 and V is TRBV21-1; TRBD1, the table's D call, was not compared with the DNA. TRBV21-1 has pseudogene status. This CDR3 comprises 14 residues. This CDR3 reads CASSKIGTRDEQYF. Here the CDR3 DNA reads TGTGCCAGCAGCAAAATTGGGACGCGCGACGAGCAGTACTTC.

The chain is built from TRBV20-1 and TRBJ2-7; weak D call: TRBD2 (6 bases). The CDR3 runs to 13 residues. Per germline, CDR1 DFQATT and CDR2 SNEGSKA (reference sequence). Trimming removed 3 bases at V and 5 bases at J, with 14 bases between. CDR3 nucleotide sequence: TGCAGTGCTAGTGGAGGGGCAAACAACGAGCAGTACTTC. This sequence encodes CSASGGANNEQYF.

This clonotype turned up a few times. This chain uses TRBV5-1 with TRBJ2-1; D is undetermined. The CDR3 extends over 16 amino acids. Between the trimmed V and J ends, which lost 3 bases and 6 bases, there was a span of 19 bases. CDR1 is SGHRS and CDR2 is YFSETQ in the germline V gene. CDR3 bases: TGCGCCAGCAGCTCCCGCCCTTCATCGGGTGGCAATGAGCAGTTCTTC. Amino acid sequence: CASSSRPSSGGNEQFF. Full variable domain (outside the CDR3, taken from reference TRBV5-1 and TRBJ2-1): KAGVTQTPRYLIKTRGQQVTLSCSPISGHRSVSWYQQTPGQGLQFLFEYFSETQRNKGNFPGRFSGRQFSNSRSEMNVSTLELGDSALYLCASSSRPSSGGNEQFFGPGTRLTVL.

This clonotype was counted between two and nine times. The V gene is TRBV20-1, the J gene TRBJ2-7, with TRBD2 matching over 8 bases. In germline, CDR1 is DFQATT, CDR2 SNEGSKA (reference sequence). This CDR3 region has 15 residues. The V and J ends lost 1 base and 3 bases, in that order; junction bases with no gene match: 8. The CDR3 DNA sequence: TGCAGTGCTAGAGGTCTCCCGGGGGGGGTCTACGAGCAGTACTTC. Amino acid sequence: CSARGLPGGVYEQYF.